The entry that follows covers one T cell receptor (beta chain) sequence. These data come from a study of blood T cell repertoires in COVID-19. Study information: Acute and convalescent COVID-19 specimens originated in the United States, Italy and Spain. PBMCs, B-cell-depleted T cells, or T cells were the source of the cDNA or gDNA that made up the material.

The authors' processing: Amplifying reference gene primers gave estimates of nucleated cell counts. Assay: immunoSEQ multiplex PCR; the TCRdb copy retains only in-frame clones and omits some. V and J calls and clone size are given by that table; D and trimming were obtained from the DNA. The sample consists of approximately 94,000 clones, around 90% of them appearing once. CDR3 length: 15 amino acids. Germline lookup yields CDR1 SGDLS and CDR2 YYNGEE. V gave up 3 bases and J gave up 6 bases, with 16 bases separating them. The chain is built from TRBV9 and TRBJ1-5; D is undetermined. The source is a woman aged 70-85 years with acute or convalescent COVID-19. The sample consisted of peripheral blood. CDR3 nucleotide sequence: TGTGCCAGCAGCGCCGGGGTTTTAGATAGTCAGCCCCAGCATTTT. Its translation is CASSAGVLDSQPQHF.